Sequencing of this T cell receptor beta chain was carried out in a study of shared clonotypes between healthy human individuals. CD8 cells regarded as naive lacked CD45RO, were positively chosen for CCR7, and omitted terminally differentiated effector memory CD45RA+ cells. The V gene end was trimmed by 2 bases and the J gene end by 4 bases; junction bases not matched to a gene: 3. Germline assignment: CDR1 SGHDT and CDR2 YYEEEE. This CDR3 region has 15 residues. Profiled with immunoSEQ multiplex PCR; TCRdb holds only in-frame clones, not every one. This table has some 2 million clones, just under 95% appearing once.

The specimen sequenced was naive CD8+ T cells sorted from blood. This rearrangement joins TRBV5-6 to TRBJ2-2, with 9 bases that match TRBD1. The receptor was isolated from a man aged 18 to 29 in good health. CDR3 residues: CASSLQGAGTGELFF. The CDR3 DNA follows: TGTGCCAGCAGCTTACAGGGGGCAGGCACCGGGGAGCTGTTTTTT. The full variable domain, in which reference TRBV5-6 and TRBJ2-2 provide the parts outside the CDR3, is DAGVTQSPTHLIKTRGQQVTLRCSPKSGHDTVSWYQQALGQGPQFIFQYYEEEERQRGNFPDRFSGHQFPNYSSELNVNALLLGDSALYLCASSLQGAGTGELFFGEGSRLTVL.